The source of this T cell receptor beta chain is a study of blood T cell repertoires in COVID-19. Study as a whole: The origin of the acute and convalescent COVID-19 samples was the United States, Italy and Spain. Sample material is recorded as cDNA or gDNA derived from T cells, B-cell-depleted T cells, or PBMCs.

The germline V gene has CDR1 WSHSY and CDR2 SAAADI. The length of the CDR3 is 15 residues. Trimming removed 2 bases from V and 3 bases from J, with 13 bases in between. Authors' data handling: From reference gene primer amplification, estimates of nucleated cell counts were derived. Produced via immunoSEQ multiplex PCR; TCRdb's table is partial and in-frame only. V and J calls and clone size are copied from that table; D and trimming were computed from the DNA. The sample has some 160,000 clones; roughly 78% are singletons. V and J are TRBV10-2 and TRBJ1-2; weak D call: TRBD1 (6 bases). The TCR was taken from a man aged 65 to 85 with active or convalescent COVID-19. Sequencing input: peripheral blood. The CDR3 region has the DNA TGCGCCAGCAGTGAGCTTGGCAGGGGCGACTATGGCTACACCTTC. Protein: CASSELGRGDYGYTF.